These T cell receptor beta chains were read from a single sample in a study of cytomegalovirus exposure and HLA in healthy donors. Only in-frame clones appear in the TCRdb table, and some are missing; sequencing was by immunoSEQ multiplex PCR. Here the sample spans some 120,000 clones, roughly 68% being singletons. Sequenced sample: PBMCs. The receptors here all came from a man aged 25-40 years in good health and CMV-seropositive. Both conserved end residues are part of each CDR3. D genes are given only for firm matches. Not every row has a clone size; where given, it reads once, few, many or a size class.

size	V	J	D	length	DNA	CDR3
-	TRBV5-1	TRBJ1-3	TRBD1	19	TGCGCCAGCAGCTTAATCTTGACAGGGGGCGAGTTCACTGGAAACACCATATATTTT	CASSLILTGGEFTGNTIYF
-	TRBV11-2	TRBJ2-7	-	13	TGTGCCAGCAGCTTAGATCACTCCTACGAGCAGTACTTC	CASSLDHSYEQYF
-	TRBV6-1	TRBJ1-1	-	14	TGTGCCAGCAGTGGAGAGTCCCTCTTCCTGAAAGCTTTCTTT	CASSGESLFLKAFF
-	TRBV7-2	TRBJ2-5	-	12	TGTGCCAGCAGCGGAGGGGTCGAGACCCAGTACTTC	CASSGGVETQYF
-	TRBV7-9	TRBJ1-6	-	12	TGTGCCAGCAGTCGACTTAACTCACCCCTCCACTTT	CASSRLNSPLHF
-	TRBV27	TRBJ1-2	-	15	TGTGCCAGCAGTCCCGCCGGAGGGGCAAGCTATGGCTACACCTTC	CASSPAGGASYGYTF
-	TRBV27	TRBJ1-1	TRBD1	19	TGTGCCAGCAGTTTAGGATCCCTTAGACAGGGCCCAATGAACACTGAAGCTTTCTTT	CASSLGSLRQGPMNTEAFF
-	TRBV5-8	TRBJ1-5	TRBD1	18	TGTGCCAGCTCCTCATTTCGAGGGACAGGACTAAGCAATCAGCCCCAGCATTTT	CASSSFRGTGLSNQPQHF
few	TRBV15	TRBJ2-5	-	13	TGTGCCACCAGCAGGACTCTTGAAGAGACCCAGTACTTC	CATSRTLEETQYF
-	TRBV5-1	TRBJ1-4	TRBD1	15	TGCGCCAGCAGCCTCTCCACAGGGGGCGATGAAAAACTGTTTTTT	CASSLSTGGDEKLFF
few	TRBV7-7	TRBJ2-2	TRBD2	16	TGTGCTAGCAGCAGACTAGCGGGGGACCCTACCGGGGAGCTGTTTTTT	CASSRLAGDPTGELFF
-	TRBV11-2	TRBJ1-1	-	15	TGTGCCAGCAGCCCCCGTTTTTCGGGGTCCCCCGAAGCTTTCTTT	CASSPRFSGSPEAFF
-	TRBV29-1	TRBJ1-2	TRBD1	15	TGCAGCGTTGAATTGGGCCTCGACAGGGTGTATGGCTACACCTTC	CSVELGLDRVYGYTF
-	TRBV19	TRBJ2-1	TRBD2	16	TGTGCCAGTAGTTCCGACGGGAGCGGGGGGGCCAATGAGCAGTTCTTC	CASSSDGSGGANEQFF
-	TRBV7-8	TRBJ1-1	TRBD1	17	TGTGCCAGCAGCTTAGAGAGGGGACAGGGCGGAGACACTGAAGCTTTCTTT	CASSLERGQGGDTEAFF
-	TRBV5-4	TRBJ2-3	TRBD1	15	TGTGCCAGCAGCCAATCCAGGGGGAGCACAGATACGCAGTATTTT	CASSQSRGSTDTQYF
-	TRBV10-2	TRBJ1-1	-	13	TGCGCCAGCTCTTGGGGGGATAACACTGAAGCTTTCTTT	CASSWGDNTEAFF